This TCR beta chain was retrieved from a study of blood T cell repertoires in COVID-19. Study overall: Acute and convalescent COVID-19 samples came from the United States, Italy and Spain. From T cells, B-cell-depleted T cells, or PBMCs came the material, which was cDNA or gDNA.

Authors' processing steps: Using reference gene primer amplification, nucleated cell counts were estimated. Clones were sequenced by immunoSEQ multiplex PCR, and TCRdb holds only the in-frame ones, with some missing. V, J and clone size derive from that table, while D and trimming were established from the DNA sequence. The table has about 80,000 clones, about 83% seen once. V dropped 6 bases and J dropped 4 bases, with 12 bases sitting between them. Germline CDR1 reads LNHDA; CDR2 reads SQIVND (reference sequence). The CDR3 sequence is 13 residues long. The sequence was collected from a human donor in a cohort sampled during active COVID-19. The sequenced sample was peripheral blood. The chain couples TRBV19 to TRBJ1-2; tentative D call: TRBD1 (5 bases). The CDR3: CASSLTESYGYTF. The CDR3 bases are TGTGCCAGTAGCCTGACAGAGAGCTATGGCTACACCTTC.